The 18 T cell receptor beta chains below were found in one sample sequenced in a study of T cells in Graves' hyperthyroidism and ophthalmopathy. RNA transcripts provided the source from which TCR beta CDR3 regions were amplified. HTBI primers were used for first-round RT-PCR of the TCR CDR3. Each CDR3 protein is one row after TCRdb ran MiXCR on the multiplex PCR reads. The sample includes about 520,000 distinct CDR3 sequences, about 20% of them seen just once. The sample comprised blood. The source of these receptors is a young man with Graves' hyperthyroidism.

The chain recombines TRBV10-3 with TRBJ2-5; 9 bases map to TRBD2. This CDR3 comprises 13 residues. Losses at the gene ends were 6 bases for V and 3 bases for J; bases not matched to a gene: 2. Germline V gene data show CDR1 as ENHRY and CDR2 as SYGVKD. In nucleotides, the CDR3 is TGTGCCATCAGATTAGCGGGAGAAGAGACCCAGTACTTC. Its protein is CAIRLAGEETQYF.

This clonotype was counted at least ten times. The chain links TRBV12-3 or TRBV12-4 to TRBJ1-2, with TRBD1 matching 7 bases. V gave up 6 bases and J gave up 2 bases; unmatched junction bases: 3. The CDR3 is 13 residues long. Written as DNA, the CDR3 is TGTGCCAGCAGGTCGACAGGGAACTATGGCTACACCTTC. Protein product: CASRSTGNYGYTF.

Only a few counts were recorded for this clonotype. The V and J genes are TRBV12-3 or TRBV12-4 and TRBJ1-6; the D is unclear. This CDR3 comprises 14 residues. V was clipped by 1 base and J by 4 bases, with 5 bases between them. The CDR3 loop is CASSLGQYNSPLHF. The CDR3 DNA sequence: TGTGCCAGCAGTTTAGGACAATATAATTCACCCCTCCACTTT.

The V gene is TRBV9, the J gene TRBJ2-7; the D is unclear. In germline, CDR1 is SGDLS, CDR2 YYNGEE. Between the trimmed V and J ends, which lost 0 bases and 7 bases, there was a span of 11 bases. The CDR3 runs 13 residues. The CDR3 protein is CASSVGHNQEQYF. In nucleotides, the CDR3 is TGTGCCAGCAGCGTAGGACACAATCAGGAGCAGTACTTC.

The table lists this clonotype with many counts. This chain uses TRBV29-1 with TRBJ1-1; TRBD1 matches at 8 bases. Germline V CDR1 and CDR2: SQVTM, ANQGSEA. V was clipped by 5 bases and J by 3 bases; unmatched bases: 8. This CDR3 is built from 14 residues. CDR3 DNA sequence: TGCAGCGTTTACAGGGGGTCGCGGGACACTGAAGCTTTCTTT. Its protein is CSVYRGSRDTEAFF. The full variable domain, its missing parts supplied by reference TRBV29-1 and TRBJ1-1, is SAVISQKPSRDICQRGTSLTIQCQVDSQVTMMFWYRQQPGQSLTLIATANQGSEATYESGFVIDKFPISRPNLTFSTLTVSNMSPEDSSIYLCSVYRGSRDTEAFFGQGTRLTVV.

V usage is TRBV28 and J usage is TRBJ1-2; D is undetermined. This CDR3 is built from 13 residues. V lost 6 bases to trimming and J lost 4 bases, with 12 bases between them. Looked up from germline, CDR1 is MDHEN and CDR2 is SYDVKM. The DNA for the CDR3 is TGTGCCAGCAGCTCCGCGGGAGTCTATGGCTACACCTTC. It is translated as CASSSAGVYGYTF.

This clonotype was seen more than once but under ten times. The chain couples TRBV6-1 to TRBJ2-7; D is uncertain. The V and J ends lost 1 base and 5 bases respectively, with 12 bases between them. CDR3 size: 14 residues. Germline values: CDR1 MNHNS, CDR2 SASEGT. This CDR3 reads CASSEGTGWNEQYF. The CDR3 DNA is TGTGCCAGCAGTGAAGGGACCGGTTGGAACGAGCAGTACTTC.

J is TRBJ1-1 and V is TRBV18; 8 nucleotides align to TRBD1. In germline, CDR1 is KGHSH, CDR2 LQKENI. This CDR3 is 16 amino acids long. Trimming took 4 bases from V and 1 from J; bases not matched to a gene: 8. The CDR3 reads CASSRASGTGNTEAFF. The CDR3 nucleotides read TGTGCCAGCTCACGAGCCTCCGGGACAGGGAACACTGAAGCTTTCTTT.

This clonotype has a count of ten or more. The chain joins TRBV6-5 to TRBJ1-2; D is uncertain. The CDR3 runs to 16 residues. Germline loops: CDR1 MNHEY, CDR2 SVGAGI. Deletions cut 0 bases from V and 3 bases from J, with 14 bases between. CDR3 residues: CASSYSRTARYYGYTF. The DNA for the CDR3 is TGTGCCAGCAGTTACTCGAGAACAGCTAGATACTATGGCTACACCTTC.

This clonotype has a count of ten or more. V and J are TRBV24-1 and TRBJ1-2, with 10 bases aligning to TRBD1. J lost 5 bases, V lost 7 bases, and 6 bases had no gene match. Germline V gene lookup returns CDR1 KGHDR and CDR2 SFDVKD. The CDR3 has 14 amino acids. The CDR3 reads CATSGTGDKYGYTF. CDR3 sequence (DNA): TGTGCCACCAGCGGGACAGGGGACAAGTATGGCTACACCTTC.

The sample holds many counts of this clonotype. For the CDR3, the DNA is TGTGCCAGCAGCGAGGGACTAGCCGAGCAGTACTTC. Translating it yields CASSEGLAEQYF. The gene calls are TRBV13 and TRBJ2-7; TRBD2 aligns across 9 bases. V shed 5 bases and J 6 bases; nucleotides not matched to a gene: 2. CDR1 is PRHDT, CDR2 FYEKMQ, per germline (reference sequence). The CDR3 consists of 12 residues.

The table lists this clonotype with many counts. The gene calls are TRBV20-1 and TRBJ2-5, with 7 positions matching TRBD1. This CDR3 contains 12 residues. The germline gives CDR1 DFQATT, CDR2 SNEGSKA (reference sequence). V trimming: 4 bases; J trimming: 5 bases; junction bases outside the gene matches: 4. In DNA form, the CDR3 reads TGCAGTGCTACCAGACAGGGCGAGACCCAGTACTTC. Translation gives CSATRQGETQYF.

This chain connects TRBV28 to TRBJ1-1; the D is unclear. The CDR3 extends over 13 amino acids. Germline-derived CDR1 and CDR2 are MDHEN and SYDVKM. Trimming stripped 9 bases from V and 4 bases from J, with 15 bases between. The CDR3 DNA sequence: TGTGCCAGAATCAACCTGAATGCCACTGAAGCTTTCTTT. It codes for CARINLNATEAFF.

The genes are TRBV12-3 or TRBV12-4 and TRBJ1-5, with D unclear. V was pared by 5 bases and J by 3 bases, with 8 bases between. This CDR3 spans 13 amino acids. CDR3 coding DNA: TGTGCCAGCAGTGGACTGTTCAATCAGCCCCAGCATTTT. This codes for CASSGLFNQPQHF.

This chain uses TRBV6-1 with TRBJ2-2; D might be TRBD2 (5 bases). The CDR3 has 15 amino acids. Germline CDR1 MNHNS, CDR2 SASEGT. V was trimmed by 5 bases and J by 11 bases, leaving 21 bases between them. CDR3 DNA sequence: TGTGCCAGCAGTACCGGACTCGTCGCCCCCGTTGAGCTGTTTTTT. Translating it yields CASSTGLVAPVELFF.

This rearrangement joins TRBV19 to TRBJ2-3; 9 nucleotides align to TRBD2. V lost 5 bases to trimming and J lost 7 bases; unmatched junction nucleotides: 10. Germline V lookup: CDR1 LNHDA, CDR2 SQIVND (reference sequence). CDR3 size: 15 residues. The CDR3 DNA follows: TGTGCCAGTAGTCTGGGACTAGCCGACAGGAATACGCAGTATTTT. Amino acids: CASSLGLADRNTQYF.

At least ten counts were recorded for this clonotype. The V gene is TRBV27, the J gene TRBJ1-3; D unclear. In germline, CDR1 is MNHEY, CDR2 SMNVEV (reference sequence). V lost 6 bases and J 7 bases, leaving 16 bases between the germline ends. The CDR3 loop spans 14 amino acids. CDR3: CASRPPDVGNTIYF. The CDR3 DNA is TGTGCCAGCAGACCCCCGGACGTTGGGAACACCATATATTTT.

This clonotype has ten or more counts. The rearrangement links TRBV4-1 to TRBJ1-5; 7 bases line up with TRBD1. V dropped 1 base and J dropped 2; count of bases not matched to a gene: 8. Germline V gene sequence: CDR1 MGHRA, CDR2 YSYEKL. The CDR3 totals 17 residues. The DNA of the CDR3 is TGCGCCAGCAGCCAAGTCCTTACAGGGGAGGGCAATCAGCCCCAGCATTTT. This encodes CASSQVLTGEGNQPQHF.